The 28 T cell receptor beta chains below come from one sample, sequenced in a study of blood T cell repertoires in COVID-19. Libraries were prepared by immunoSEQ multiplex PCR; TCRdb keeps only in-frame clonotypes and omits some of them. In the table there are approximately 50,000 clones, about 91% of which are singletons. The material sequenced was peripheral blood. The receptors stem from a man in his fifties or sixties with active COVID-19.

The rearrangement links TRBV18 to TRBJ1-5; tentative D call: TRBD1 (5 bases). Looked up from germline, CDR1 is KGHSH and CDR2 is LQKENI. V was clipped by 3 bases and J by 4 bases, with 7 bases between them. The CDR3 has 13 amino acids. The chain's CDR3 is CASSPDRNQPQHF. The CDR3 nucleotides read TGTGCCAGCTCACCCGACAGAAATCAGCCCCAGCATTTT.

This sequence joins TRBV5-1 and TRBJ2-3; 9 nucleotides match TRBD2. Losses at the gene ends were 4 bases for V and 6 bases for J; bases not matched to a gene: 6. The germline gives CDR1 SGHRS, CDR2 YFSETQ. This CDR3 contains 14 residues. The CDR3 DNA follows: TGCGCCAGCAGCCCTTTAGCGGGAGCCGATACGCAGTATTTT. Its protein is CASSPLAGADTQYF.

The CDR3 region has the DNA TGTGCCAGCAGTTATCCCAAAGAGACCCAGTACTTC. It is translated as CASSYPKETQYF. This rearrangement joins TRBV6-6 to TRBJ2-5, with no clear D. The germline V and J ends were trimmed by 3 bases and 3 bases, with 5 bases remaining between them. This CDR3 contains 12 residues. The V gene's germline CDR1 is MNHNY and CDR2 SVGAGI (reference sequence).

This clone was found once. The rearrangement links TRBV10-2 to TRBJ2-7; D is possibly TRBD2 (5 bases). Germline V gene sequence: CDR1 WSHSY, CDR2 SAAADI. V was clipped by 4 bases and J by 11 bases, with 21 bases between them. The CDR3 has 14 residues. The CDR3 here is CASSGRMITPGEYF. The CDR3 DNA is TGCGCCAGCAGTGGGCGCATGATTACTCCCGGGGAGTACTTC.

The CDR3 reads CASSEASSGGGYTF. In DNA form, the CDR3 reads TGTGCCAGCAGTGAAGCGTCTTCTGGAGGTGGCTACACCTTC. This chain joins TRBV6-1 and TRBJ1-2; D remains unclear. The germline V gene has CDR1 MNHNS and CDR2 SASEGT. Trimming removed 0 bases from V and 7 bases from J, with 12 bases in between. The CDR3 is 14 amino acids.

The sample holds one count of this clone. The rearrangement uses TRBV6-5 and TRBJ2-1, with D perhaps matching TRBD2 (6 bases). The CDR3 length is 12 residues. Germline V gene sequence: CDR1 MNHEY, CDR2 SVGAGI. Trimming cost V 11 bases and J 9 bases, with 17 bases left between them. CDR3 region: CAGTSRLGEQFF. DNA of the CDR3: TGTGCCGGGACTTCACGTTTGGGTGAGCAGTTCTTC.

The CDR3: CASSQDPLVYNEQFF. The CDR3 DNA is TGTGCCAGCAGCCAAGACCCGCTAGTCTACAATGAGCAGTTCTTC. The chain links TRBV3-1 (or the pseudogene TRBV3-2) to TRBJ2-1; D is unclear. In germline, CDR1 is LGHDT, CDR2 YNNKEL (reference sequence). The V end was cut by 0 bases, the J end by 3 bases, with 9 bases between. The CDR3 runs to 15 residues.

The rearrangement links TRBV7-7 to TRBJ2-2, with 8 bases lining up with TRBD2. V gave up 5 bases and J gave up 1 base; unmatched junction bases: 12. The length of the CDR3 is 18 residues. Germline assignment: CDR1 SSHAT and CDR2 FNYEAQ (reference sequence). CDR3 in DNA: TGTGCCAGCAGCGAAACTTGGGCGGGGGGCCAGAACACCGGGGAGCTGTTTTTT. As protein: CASSETWAGGQNTGELFF.

This clone was observed a few times. This chain uses TRBV14 with TRBJ1-3; D is unclear. The V gene's germline CDR1 is SGHDN and CDR2 FVKESK. V gave up 2 bases and J gave up 7 bases, with 3 bases separating them. The CDR3 sequence is 11 residues long. CDR3 amino acids: CASSQTNTIYF. The CDR3 bases are TGTGCCAGCAGCCAAACTAACACCATATATTTT.

J is TRBJ1-2 and V is TRBV2; weak D call: TRBD1 (6 bases). Germline loops: CDR1 SNHLY, CDR2 FYNNEI. This CDR3 comprises 14 residues. V gave up 2 bases and J gave up 5 bases, with 12 bases separating them. The DNA of the CDR3 is TGTGCCAGCAGTGAAACACAGGGCGGGTATGGCTACACCTTC. Amino acids: CASSETQGGYGYTF.

The rearrangement joins TRBV7-2 to TRBJ2-7; a possible D gene is TRBD2 (6 bases). The CDR3 runs 16 residues. V was cut by 1 base and J by 3 bases, with 16 bases left in between. Germline V lookup: CDR1 SGHTA, CDR2 FQGNSA. The DNA for the CDR3 is TGTGCCAGCAGCTTAGAGAAGGGACTTAGATTCTACGAGCAGTACTTC. This translates into CASSLEKGLRFYEQYF.

The chain combines TRBV9 with TRBJ2-4; tentatively, D is TRBD2 (5 bases). Germline V CDR1 and CDR2: SGDLS, YYNGEE. V was shortened by 0 bases and J by 1 base, with 11 bases between the two germline ends. This CDR3 comprises 16 residues. The CDR3 region has the DNA TGTGCCAGCAGCGTAGGATCAGGACTTGCCAAAAACATTCAGTACTTC. Translation gives CASSVGSGLAKNIQYF.

The chain couples TRBV18 to TRBJ1-5; no definite D call. The ends were cut back, 2 bases at V and 0 bases at J, with 2 bases in the middle. CDR1 and CDR2 from the germline V gene are KGHSH and LQKENI. The CDR3 is 13 amino acids. The CDR3 sequence is CASSPYSNQPQHF. The CDR3 nucleotides are TGTGCCAGCTCACCATATAGCAATCAGCCCCAGCATTTT.

This clone was found a few times. The V gene is TRBV5-4, the J gene TRBJ2-1; possible D gene TRBD1, 6 bases. Trimming left V 4 bases short and J 0 bases short, with 14 bases between. The germline V gene has CDR1 SGHNT and CDR2 YYREEE (reference sequence). The CDR3 runs 16 residues. DNA of the CDR3: TGTGCCAGCAGCCTGGGACAAAAGAGCTCCTACAATGAGCAGTTCTTC. As protein: CASSLGQKSSYNEQFF.

The rearrangement joins TRBV18 to TRBJ1-4; the D is unclear. Trimming shortened V by 4 bases and J by 2 bases, and 8 bases separated the two germline ends. The CDR3 is 14 amino acids. Looked up from germline, CDR1 is KGHSH and CDR2 is LQKENI. CDR3 sequence: CASSRAGTNEKLFF. DNA for the CDR3: TGTGCCAGCTCACGGGCTGGTACTAATGAAAAACTGTTTTTT.

The gene calls are TRBV7-8 and TRBJ2-2; TRBD2 matches at 11 bases. This CDR3 is 15 amino acids long. Germline V CDR1 and CDR2: SGHVS, FQNEAQ. V was clipped by 5 bases and J by 7 bases; unmatched bases: 6. The CDR3 is CASSAGTSGGGELFF. The CDR3 DNA sequence: TGTGCCAGCAGCGCCGGGACTAGCGGAGGCGGGGAGCTGTTTTTT.

This chain connects TRBV5-1 to TRBJ2-5; D is possibly TRBD2 (6 bases). Germline V gene sequence: CDR1 SGHRS, CDR2 YFSETQ. This CDR3 spans 14 amino acids. V was trimmed by 4 bases and J by 2 bases, leaving 12 bases between them. CDR3 bases: TGCGCCAGCAGCCCCGGGACTGGACAAGAGACCCAGTACTTC. Translation: CASSPGTGQETQYF.

The table lists this clone with a count of one. The chain joins TRBV30 to TRBJ2-5, with 11 nucleotides matching TRBD2. The CDR3 spans 16 residues. V was clipped by 0 bases and J by 5 bases; unmatched bases: 8. In germline, CDR1 is GTSNPN, CDR2 SVGIG (reference sequence). In nucleotides, the CDR3 is TGTGCCTGGAGTGTACCTAGCGGGGGGCCGGGGGAGACCCAGTACTTC. Residues: CAWSVPSGGPGETQYF.

J is TRBJ1-5 and V is TRBV6-5; D perhaps matches TRBD1 (5 bases). V gave up 6 bases and J gave up 10 bases, with 10 bases separating them. CDR3 length: 11 amino acids. The germline V gene encodes CDR1 MNHEY and CDR2 SVGAGI. Written as DNA, the CDR3 is TGTGCCAGCAGGGGGGGGGAACCCCAGCATTTT. Its protein product is CASRGGEPQHF.

The chain combines TRBV5-4 with TRBJ2-7; D is possibly TRBD1 (5 bases). The germline CDR1 and CDR2 sequences are SGHNT and YYREEE (reference sequence). The CDR3 spans 14 residues. The V end lost 9 bases, the J end lost 0 bases, and 16 bases lay between the germline ends. This CDR3 is CAIQGRGYSYEQYF. For the CDR3, the DNA is TGTGCCATCCAAGGTAGGGGCTACTCCTACGAGCAGTACTTC.

The chain recombines TRBV3-1 (or the pseudogene TRBV3-2) with TRBJ2-5, with 11 bases identical to TRBD2. Germline loops: CDR1 LGHDT, CDR2 YNNKEL (reference sequence). The CDR3 covers 15 residues. Trimming took 1 base from V and 5 from J; bases not matched to a gene: 3. The CDR3 coding sequence is TGTGCCAGCAGCCAAGCCGGGACTAGCGGCGAGACCCAGTACTTC. As protein: CASSQAGTSGETQYF.

The J gene is TRBJ2-5, the V gene TRBV3-1 (or the pseudogene TRBV3-2), with 12 bases lining up with TRBD2. After removal of 1 base from V and 5 bases from J, the junction contained 8 bases not matched to a gene. The germline gives CDR1 LGHDT, CDR2 YNNKEL (reference sequence). The CDR3 runs 17 residues. CDR3 amino acids: CASSQVSASGRGETQYF. In nucleotides, the CDR3 is TGTGCCAGCAGCCAAGTTTCGGCTAGCGGGAGGGGGGAGACCCAGTACTTC.

This rearrangement joins TRBV6-5 to TRBJ1-6; D not resolved. This CDR3 has 16 residues. V was shortened by 0 bases and J by 10 bases, with 16 bases between the two germline ends. Germline CDR1 reads MNHEY; CDR2 reads SVGAGI. DNA of the CDR3: TGTGCCAGCAGTTACTCGACGGCGGGTTCGGTCTCACCCCTCCACTTT. This encodes CASSYSTAGSVSPLHF.

This clone has a single count. The chain uses TRBV30 and TRBJ2-5; 12 nucleotides match TRBD2. The CDR3 is 13 amino acids. The J segment lost 3 bases and the V segment lost 5 bases, leaving 1 base of the junction unmatched. The germline V gene encodes CDR1 GTSNPN and CDR2 SVGIG (reference sequence). CDR3 protein: CAWASGGEETQYF. CDR3 DNA: TGTGCCTGGGCTAGCGGGGGGGAAGAGACCCAGTACTTC.

The chain carries TRBV29-1 and TRBJ2-2, with D possibly matching TRBD2 (6 bases). The V and J ends lost 5 bases and 1 base respectively, with 17 bases between them. The CDR3 has 16 amino acids. CDR1 and CDR2 from the germline V gene are SQVTM and ANQGSEA. CDR3 bases: TGCAGCGTTCAGTTCGGAGGGAGCAAGAACACCGGGGAGCTGTTTTTT. Amino acids: CSVQFGGSKNTGELFF.

The chain carries TRBV19 and TRBJ2-5; D gene ambiguous. The CDR3 spans 12 residues. Germline V gene lookup returns CDR1 LNHDA and CDR2 SQIVND (reference sequence). V gave up 3 bases and J gave up 4 bases, with 6 bases separating them. The CDR3 DNA reads as TGTGCCAGTAGTATCGGCGGAGAGACCCAGTACTTC. Translating it yields CASSIGGETQYF.

The gene calls are TRBV10-3 and TRBJ2-1; perhaps TRBD2 as D (6 bases). Per the germline V gene, CDR1 is ENHRY and CDR2 is SYGVKD. There are 17 residues in the CDR3. The V and J ends lost 4 bases and 1 base respectively, with 17 bases between them. CDR3: CAISGDLPGGSYNEQFF. The CDR3 DNA follows: TGTGCCATCAGTGGGGACTTGCCGGGTGGGTCCTACAATGAGCAGTTCTTC.

The J gene is TRBJ2-1, the V gene TRBV7-6, with TRBD2 matching 7 bases. CDR1 is SGHVS, CDR2 FNYEAQ, per germline. V gave up 5 bases and J gave up 10 bases; unmatched junction bases: 8. The CDR3 runs 13 residues. CDR3 bases: TGTGCCAGCAGCCCGAATCTAGCGGTCGAGCAGTTCTTC. The encoded protein is CASSPNLAVEQFF.